This T cell receptor beta chain was identified during a study of T cells in narcolepsy (dated by TCRdb to the late 2010s). Background on the whole study: The study enrolled patients with narcolepsy type 1 or type 2 (NT1, NT2) together with healthy control donors. To look for autoreactive T cells in narcolepsy patients that target self-antigens of hypocretin neurons (hypocretin, TRIB2), the study used TCR Vbeta sequencing to follow clonotypes in blood and CSF. Broader findings and caveats from the paper: No sequences matching autoreactive T cell clones were contained in some blood memory CD4+ repertoires from patients and controls. Autoreactive clonotypes were reported to be detected serially in the blood of the same patients and of different patients, but not in the blood of healthy controls. Plots that compared CSF and blood CD4+ T cell clonotypes from the same patient highlighted HCRT-specific and TRIB2-specific autoreactive clonotypes. Numbers of sequenced blood memory CD4+ clonotypes were comparable, with averages of about 39,494 in patients and about 35,000 in controls.

The germline V gene (reference sequence) supplies CDR1 GTSNPN and CDR2 SVGIG. The V end loses 0 bases and the J end loses 4 bases, and a stretch of 7 bases separates them. Inclusive of the bounding cysteine and phenylalanine, the CDR3 is 13 residues long. Only the CDR3 DNA is retained, 39 bases long and in frame from the first base. The library relied on the immunoSEQ multiplex PCR assay. Entries here come from immuneACCESS through TCRdb and include only in-frame sequences with V and J called. Some clones fail to appear in such tables; in the studies checked, an unresolved V gene covers under half of the shortfall, and the cause of the remainder is unknown. In all, the sample holds more than 20,000 clones, and 81% of those were seen once. The ten largest clones add up to roughly 0.98% of the sample. With regard to this clone: Its target antigen remains unknown. Within one base of it there is no much larger clone, and no base qualities were kept. Within the sample, other DNA sequences also encode this same CDR3.

Memory CD4+ T cells were sorted ex vivo from peripheral blood of narcolepsy patients and healthy controls for TCR Vbeta sequencing. The receptor's source is a human donor in good health. Rearrangement joined TRBV30 to TRBJ1-3; TRBD1 is a possible D gene, resting on 6 matching bases. Material: memory (CD45RA-) CD4+ T cells from blood. Taken with the paper, the label for cell subset or site translates to: memory T cells sorted ex vivo from peripheral blood. The CDR3 loop reads CAWSVQGGNTIYF. In nucleotide form, the sequence is TGTGCCTGGAGTGTACAGGGCGGAAACACCATATATTTT.